The source of this T cell receptor (beta chain) is a study of T cell responses to AZD1222 COVID-19 vaccine. Findings and caveats of the study: The donor cohort was predominantly white British with a female majority, and clonal diversity may have been underestimated. Spike-specific TCRs gained breadth and depth after people received two AZD1222 doses. Just a handful of AZD1222 recipients tested seropositive at baseline.

Using immunoSEQ multiplex PCR, the repertoire was profiled, and TCRdb retains in-frame clones only, with some absent. The sample comprises 90,000 to 120,000 clones, around nine tenths of which are singletons, and around 6.6% rests with the top ten. A remark on this clone: The antigen remains unidentified.

Combined were second doses at about 4 or about 12 weeks. Sequencing was performed on peripheral blood, taken 28 days after the second AZD1222 dose. This TCR was sampled from an adult who received the AZD1222 COVID-19 vaccine.

In DNA form, the CDR3 reads TGCGCCAGCAGCGGGGGCGCAGGGGGCCTCTACCGCTACACCTTC. This codes for CASSGGAGGLYRYTF. This sequence joins TRBV5-1 and TRBJ1-2, with 8 bases matching TRBD1. The CDR3 totals 15 residues. Germline CDR1 reads SGHRS; CDR2 reads YFSETQ. Unmatched junction bases numbered 14, after V lost 4 bases and J lost 9 bases.